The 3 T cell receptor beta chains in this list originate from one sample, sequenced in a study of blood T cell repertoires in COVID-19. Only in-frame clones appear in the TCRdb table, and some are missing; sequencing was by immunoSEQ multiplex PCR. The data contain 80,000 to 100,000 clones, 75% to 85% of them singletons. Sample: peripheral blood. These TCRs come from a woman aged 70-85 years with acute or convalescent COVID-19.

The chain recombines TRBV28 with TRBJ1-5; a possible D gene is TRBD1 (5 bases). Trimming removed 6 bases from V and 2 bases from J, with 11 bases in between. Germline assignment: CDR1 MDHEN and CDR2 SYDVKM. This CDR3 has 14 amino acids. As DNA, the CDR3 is TGTGCCAGCAGCGGGGGTCTGGGCAATCAGCCCCAGCATTTT. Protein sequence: CASSGGLGNQPQHF.

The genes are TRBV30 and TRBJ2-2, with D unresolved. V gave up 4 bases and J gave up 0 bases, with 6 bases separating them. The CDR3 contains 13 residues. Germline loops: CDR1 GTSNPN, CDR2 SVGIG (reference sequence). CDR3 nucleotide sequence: TGTGCCTGGACCCACACGAACACCGGGGAGCTGTTTTTT. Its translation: CAWTHTNTGELFF. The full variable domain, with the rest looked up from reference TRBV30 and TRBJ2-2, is SQTIHQWPATLVQPVGSPLSLECTVEGTSNPNLYWYRQAAGRGLQLLFYSVGIGQISSEVPQNLSASRPQDRQFILSSKKLLLSDSGFYLCAWTHTNTGELFFGEGSRLTVL.

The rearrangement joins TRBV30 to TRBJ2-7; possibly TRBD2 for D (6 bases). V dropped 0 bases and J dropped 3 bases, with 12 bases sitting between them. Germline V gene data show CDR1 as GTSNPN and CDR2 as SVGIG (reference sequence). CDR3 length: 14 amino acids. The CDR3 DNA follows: TGTGCCTGGAGTGTTTCTAGCGTACTCTACGAGCAGTACTTC. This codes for CAWSVSSVLYEQYF.